This T cell receptor (beta chain) originates from a study of T cell changes during pregnancy in multiple sclerosis. The V end lost 3 bases, the J end lost 6 bases, and 9 bases lay between the germline ends. Germline V gene data show CDR1 as SGHNT and CDR2 as YYREEE (reference sequence). The length of the CDR3 is 12 residues. Clones were sequenced by immunoSEQ multiplex PCR, and TCRdb holds only the in-frame ones, with some missing. The table records tens of thousands of clones, around 91% of them present only once. The source material was CD8+ T cells from peripheral blood mononuclear cells, sampled in the third trimester of pregnancy. This chain uses TRBV5-4 with TRBJ1-1; D might be TRBD1 (5 bases). The TCR originated in a female donor with multiple sclerosis, enrolled in a pregnancy study. The chain's CDR3 is CASSSQGAEAFF. The CDR3, as DNA: TGTGCCAGCAGCTCGCAAGGGGCTGAAGCTTTCTTT.